This is a list of T cell receptor beta chains from one sample in a study of human T cells and chemical hapten exposure. TCRdb passed the RACE reads through MiXCR, listing each CDR3 protein once. The sample yields some 350,000 distinct CDR3 sequences, around 7% seen once. The material sequenced was whole blood, taken in connection with sensitization to the hapten diphenylcyclopropenone (DPC). These receptors all come from a woman between 18 and 29 years old with alopecia areata. Some clones in this sample may be carry-over from other donors' samples. CDR3s include the opening cysteine and the closing phenylalanine or tryptophan. The D gene is left open where the match is weak. Clone size, where shown, is once, few, many, or a class for clones that have expanded.

few TRBJ1-5 - TRBV10-3 CAISTGGGASNQPQHF TGTGCCATCAGCACTGGCGGGGGCGCGAGCAATCAGCCCCAGCATTTT
many TRBJ2-3 - TRBV20-1 CSATSGDTQYF TGCAGTGCTACATCGGGAGATACGCAGTATTTT
many TRBJ2-3 - TRBV28 CASMGGNTDTQYF TGTGCCAGCATGGGGGGAAACACAGATACGCAGTATTTT
few TRBJ2-1 - TRBV9 CASNSGGGRSYNEQFF TGTGCCAGCAACTCCGGAGGAGGGAGGTCCTACAATGAGCAGTTCTTC
few TRBJ2-3 TRBD1 TRBV20-1 CSAGDRDVTDTQYF TGCAGTGCTGGGGACAGGGACGTGACAGATACGCAGTATTTT
many TRBJ2-3 - TRBV2 CASSEGRILADTQYF TGTGCCAGCAGTGAAGGTCGTATTTTGGCAGATACGCAGTATTTT
- TRBJ2-7 TRBD1 TRBV20-1 CSARGQGVYEQYF TGCAGTGCCCGGGGACAGGGGGTCTACGAGCAGTACTTC
many TRBJ2-5 TRBD1 TRBV3-1 CASSLGTGGETQYF TGTGCCAGCAGCCTAGGGACAGGGGGAGAGACCCAGTACTTC
few TRBJ2-6 TRBD1 TRBV10-3 CAIIDEGQGPSGANVLTF TGTGCCATCATCGACGAGGGACAGGGCCCCTCTGGGGCCAACGTCCTGACTTTC
few TRBJ1-2 - TRBV6-5 CASSRTVKRGANYGYTF TGTGCCAGCAGCCGCACCGTTAAAAGGGGGGCTAACTATGGCTACACCTTC
- TRBJ1-6 TRBD1 TRBV12-3/TRBV12-4 CASTDRRNSPLHF TGTGCCAGCACGGACAGGAGGAATTCACCCCTCCACTTT
- TRBJ2-3 - TRBV7-6 CASSLNPGSSTDTQYF TGTGCCAGCAGCTTAAACCCGGGGTCGAGCACAGATACGCAGTATTTT
- TRBJ2-5 - TRBV6-5 CASSSHRESQETQYF TGTGCCAGCAGTTCCCACAGGGAGAGCCAAGAGACCCAGTACTTC
few TRBJ2-3 TRBD2 TRBV12-3/TRBV12-4 CASSDGGVSDTQYF TGTGCCAGCAGTGACGGGGGGGTTTCAGATACGCAGTATTTT
- TRBJ1-2 TRBD1 TRBV5-1 CASSLDQGAGLAYGYTF TGCGCCAGCAGCTTGGACCAGGGGGCGGGTTTGGCCTATGGCTACACCTTC
- TRBJ2-1 - TRBV6-4 CASSDEGFSDEQFF TGTGCCAGCAGTGACGAGGGATTTTCCGATGAGCAGTTCTTC
many TRBJ2-6 - TRBV28 CASSFSHGLGSGANVLTF TGTGCCAGCAGTTTTTCTCACGGGTTAGGATCCGGGGCCAACGTCCTGACTTTC
few TRBJ2-7 TRBD2 TRBV28 CASSFWEGLYEQYF TGTGCCAGCAGTTTTTGGGAGGGTCTTTACGAGCAGTACTTC
many TRBJ1-1 - TRBV6-2/TRBV6-3 CASGYPHTEAFF TGTGCCAGCGGATACCCCCACACTGAAGCTTTCTTT
few TRBJ1-6 - TRBV7-2 CASSPFRDSPLHF TGTGCCAGCAGCCCCTTCCGGGATTCACCCCTCCACTTT
- TRBJ2-2 TRBD2 TRBV5-4 CASSRGGAGGELFF TGTGCCAGCAGCCGCGGGGGGGCTGGCGGGGAGCTGTTTTTT
- TRBJ2-7 - TRBV7-6 CASSLETAVSYEQYF TGTGCCAGCAGCTTAGAGACGGCCGTATCCTACGAGCAGTACTTC
- TRBJ2-7 - TRBV6-2/TRBV6-3 CASRPTGFQGYEQYF TGTGCCAGCAGACCCACAGGGTTCCAGGGCTACGAGCAGTACTTC
few TRBJ1-1 TRBD1 TRBV4-3 CASSRYRGQNTEAFF TGCGCCAGCAGCCGGTACAGGGGGCAAAACACTGAAGCTTTCTTT
many TRBJ1-5 TRBD1 TRBV6-2/TRBV6-3 CASSERQGAFQPQHF TGTGCCAGCAGCGAGAGACAGGGTGCCTTTCAGCCCCAGCATTTT
- TRBJ1-1 TRBD1 TRBV5-6 CASSWGQGDSTEAFF TGTGCCAGCAGCTGGGGACAGGGCGATTCCACTGAAGCTTTCTTT
few TRBJ2-1 - TRBV5-4 CASSSDTGPASYNEQFF TGTGCCAGCAGCTCAGATACAGGGCCAGCCTCCTACAATGAGCAGTTCTTC
few TRBJ2-5 TRBD1 TRBV11-3 CASSKGQGAHETQYF TGTGCCAGCAGCAAGGGACAGGGGGCGCATGAGACCCAGTACTTC
- TRBJ1-1 - TRBV6-2/TRBV6-3 CASSPVLNTEAFF TGTGCCAGCAGCCCGGTATTGAACACTGAAGCTTTCTTT
few TRBJ2-7 - TRBV20-1 CSARVASRFYEQYF TGCAGTGCTAGGGTTGCTAGCAGATTTTACGAGCAGTACTTC
few TRBJ2-7 TRBD1 TRBV7-2 CASSSVQGPHEQYF TGTGCCAGCAGCTCTGTACAGGGGCCCCACGAGCAGTACTTC
many TRBJ1-6 TRBD1 TRBV6-6 CASRATTGDNSPLHF TGTGCCAGCAGGGCCACGACAGGGGATAATTCACCCCTCCACTTT
- TRBJ1-1 - TRBV27 CASSLASQSAEAFF TGTGCCAGCAGTTTGGCCAGCCAGAGCGCTGAAGCTTTCTTT
many TRBJ2-1 - TRBV2 CASKDASSYNEQFF TGTGCCAGCAAGGACGCAAGCTCCTACAATGAGCAGTTCTTC
many TRBJ2-3 TRBD2 TRBV10-3 CAISESSLAGGLRADTQYF TGTGCCATCAGTGAGTCCAGCCTAGCGGGGGGGCTTCGGGCAGATACGCAGTATTTT
- TRBJ2-5 - TRBV4-1 CASSLWESQETQYF TGCGCCAGCAGCCTGTGGGAGTCCCAAGAGACCCAGTACTTC
- TRBJ1-5 - TRBV7-8 CASSLARVSSNQPQHF TGTGCCAGCAGCTTAGCGAGGGTATCTAGCAATCAGCCCCAGCATTTT
- TRBJ1-6 - TRBV9 CASSPIPSPGRLHF TGTGCCAGCAGCCCTATCCCGTCCCCGGGACGGCTCCACTTT
- TRBJ2-2 TRBD1 TRBV7-6 CASSLLGQGGTGELFF TGTGCCAGCAGCTTACTGGGACAGGGGGGCACCGGGGAGCTGTTTTTT
few TRBJ2-5 TRBD2 TRBV20-1 CSAPKLAGSLETQYF TGCAGTGCTCCCAAACTAGCGGGGTCTCTGGAGACCCAGTACTTC
many TRBJ1-5 - TRBV6-5 CASSPTQGVGQPQHF TGTGCCAGCAGTCCGACACAGGGAGTAGGGCAGCCCCAGCATTTT
few TRBJ1-1 - TRBV4-2 CASSQPRSGRGNTEAFF TGTGCCAGCAGCCAACCTAGAAGTGGACGGGGGAACACTGAAGCTTTCTTT
- TRBJ1-1 - TRBV28 CASRSRTVGEAFF TGTGCCAGCCGTAGCAGGACAGTGGGAGAAGCTTTCTTT
few TRBJ1-3 - TRBV29-1 CSVAEGTGNTIYF TGCAGCGTTGCGGAGGGTACTGGAAACACCATATATTTT